The T cell receptor (beta chain) described here comes from a study of OX40 agonist ivuxolimab in advanced cancers. Germline V lookup: CDR1 MDHEN, CDR2 SYDVKM. The CDR3 consists of 14 residues. Trimming removed 6 bases at V and 0 bases at J, with 9 bases between. Profiling relied on immunoSEQ multiplex PCR, and the TCRdb table lists in-frame clones only, not all of them. This sample has about 100,000 clones, with 85% to 95% found just once. Enrollment shut out patients with autoimmune disease history or systemic immunosuppression. V and J are TRBV28 and TRBJ1-5, with unresolved D. This TCR came from an adult with an advanced solid tumor such as melanoma, head and neck, liver or kidney cancer. Here the sequenced sample was CD4+ or CD8+ T cells sorted from blood, taken in a trial of the OX40 agonist ivuxolimab. The CDR3 DNA reads as TGTGCCAGCAGACCTAGGAGTAGCAATCAGCCCCAGCATTTT. Translating it yields CASRPRSSNQPQHF.